The 8 T cell receptor beta chains below were found in one sample sequenced in a study of shared clonotypes between healthy human individuals. The repertoire was sequenced with immunoSEQ multiplex PCR; TCRdb's copy has only in-frame clones and lacks some. The top ten clones hold 0.045% to 0.07% of a sample with about 600,000 clones, about 96% of them seen once. Specimen: naive CD4+ T cells sorted from blood. Indicated subset: CD45RA+ positively selected. The receptors derive from a woman aged 25 to 39 in good health.

This clone was seen once. CDR3: CASSDRLGGVFSCYTF. The CDR3 region has the DNA TGTGCCAGCAGTGACCGTCTCGGGGGAGTGTTCTCTTGCTACACCTTC. This chain links TRBV6-4 with TRBJ1-2; D is possibly TRBD1 (5 bases). The CDR3 spans 16 residues. CDR1 is MRHNA and CDR2 is SNTAGT in the germline V gene. Trimming cost V 2 bases and J 9 bases, with 22 bases left between them.

The chain is built from TRBV7-9 and TRBJ2-3, with 7 bases that match TRBD1. V gave up 7 bases and J gave up 0 bases; unmatched junction bases: 10. The CDR3 length is 16 residues. Germline CDR1 and CDR2: SEHNR and FQNEAQ (reference sequence). CDR3 sequence reads: CASKPSGQLSTDTQYF. The CDR3 nucleotides read TGTGCCAGCAAACCCTCGGGACAGCTCAGCACAGATACGCAGTATTTT.

The chain is built from TRBV27 and TRBJ2-7, with 11 positions matching TRBD1. The CDR3 is made up of 15 amino acids. The V segment lost 1 base and the J segment 4 bases; nucleotides outside the gene matches: 3. CDR1 and CDR2 (germline): MNHEY, SMNVEV (reference sequence). Here the CDR3 reads CASSLLGTGGYEQYF. CDR3 sequence (DNA): TGTGCCAGCAGTTTATTGGGGACAGGGGGTTACGAGCAGTACTTC.

The rearrangement joins TRBV7-2 to TRBJ2-7; either TRBD1 or TRBD2 may supply D (5 bases each). Germline V CDR1 and CDR2: SGHTA, FQGNSA. Between the trimmed V and J ends, which lost 2 bases and 0 bases, there was a span of 11 bases. The CDR3 runs to 15 residues. CDR3 loop: CASSLYPGSSYEQYF. For the CDR3, the DNA is TGTGCCAGCAGCTTATACCCAGGGAGCTCCTACGAGCAGTACTTC. The full variable domain, in which reference TRBV7-2 and TRBJ2-7 provide the parts outside the CDR3, is GAGVSQSPSNKVTEKGKDVELRCDPISGHTALYWYRQSLGQGLEFLIYFQGNSAPDKSGLPSDRFSAERTGGSVSTLTIQRTQQEDSAVYLCASSLYPGSSYEQYFGPGTRLTVT.

The chain carries TRBV7-6 and TRBJ2-7; 7 nucleotides line up with TRBD1. After removal of 5 bases from V and 3 bases from J, the junction contained 13 bases not matched to a gene. The CDR3 runs to 16 residues. Germline values: CDR1 SGHVS, CDR2 FNYEAQ. The CDR3 nucleotides are TGTGCCAGCAGCCCACGAAAGACAGGGTGGGACTACGAGCAGTACTTC. Its translation: CASSPRKTGWDYEQYF.

The chain combines TRBV5-4 with TRBJ1-5; 9 bases align to TRBD1. The CDR3 spans 19 residues. The V segment lost 7 bases and the J segment 0 bases; nucleotides outside the gene matches: 17. The germline V gene encodes CDR1 SGHNT and CDR2 YYREEE (reference sequence). DNA of the CDR3: TGTGCCAGCCAAACGGCCTACAGGGGGCGGCTCTATAGCAATCAGCCCCAGCATTTT. Translating it yields CASQTAYRGRLYSNQPQHF.

CDR3 residues: CASSEQVQQYF. Here the CDR3 DNA reads TGTGCCAGCAGTGAACAAGTCCAGCAGTACTTC. V is TRBV6-1 and J is TRBJ2-7; D is ambiguous. The germline CDR1 and CDR2 sequences are MNHNS and SASEGT. This CDR3 has 11 residues. V was trimmed by 2 bases and J by 8 bases, leaving 7 bases between them.

The V gene is TRBV18, the J gene TRBJ1-2; the match to TRBD1 covers 9 bases. The CDR3 length is 14 residues. Germline CDR1 reads KGHSH; CDR2 reads LQKENI. With 4 bases clipped from V and 5 bases from J, the junction kept 5 bases outside the gene matches. CDR3 in amino acids: CASSLRTGEYGYTF. The CDR3 DNA follows: TGTGCCAGCTCACTGAGGACAGGGGAGTATGGCTACACCTTC.